This T cell receptor beta chain derives from a study of T cells in Graves' hyperthyroidism and ophthalmopathy. Points from the study as a whole: The model forecast ophthalmopathy, anticipating it by a median roughly 6.5 months before onset. Among thyroid clonotypes expanded above 0.001, most also appeared in blood.

Notes on this clonotype: Antigen: not known.

Germline V gives CDR1 LNHNV, CDR2 YYDKDF (reference sequence). V lost 3 bases and J lost 2, with 8 bases in between. The CDR3 totals 13 residues. Regions amplified from RNA transcripts were the TCR beta CDR3 regions. A set of HTBI primers served as the primers for a first-round RT-PCR of the TCR CDR3. TCRdb re-called the multiplex PCR reads with MiXCR, one entry per CDR3 protein. The sample has fewer than 450,000 distinct CDR3 sequences; 18% are singletons. V is TRBV15 and J is TRBJ2-7, with D unresolved. The origin of this receptor is a man in his late teens or twenties with Graves' ophthalmopathy. The specimen was blood. As DNA, the CDR3 is TGTGCCACCAGCAGCGGATTCACCTACGAGCAGTACTTC. It yields the protein CATSSGFTYEQYF.